Listed here are 11 T cell receptor beta chains from one sample, sequenced in a study of CD8+CD57+ T cells in acquired aplastic anemia. Profiling of TCR beta VDJ combinations and CDR3 sequences used genomic DNA as template. MiXCR was run by TCRdb on the reads, yielding one entry per CDR3 protein. The table lists under 200,000 distinct CDR3 sequences, 48% of them singletons. Only patients with CD8+CD57+ cell expansion on flow cytometry were chosen for sequencing. Sequencing was carried out using sorted CD4+, CD8+, or CD8+CD57+ T cells (not recorded which) from PBMCs. The receptors were gathered from a human donor with aplastic anemia.

This clonotype was recorded at least ten times. The chain has TRBV2 and TRBJ1-1, with 8 bases lining up with TRBD1. The J segment lost 1 base and the V segment lost 8 bases, leaving 6 bases of the junction unmatched. The CDR3 contains 14 residues. The germline V gene encodes CDR1 SNHLY and CDR2 FYNNEI. CDR3 sequence: CASGQGRSNTEAFF. The CDR3 coding sequence is TGTGCCAGCGGACAGGGAAGATCGAACACTGAAGCTTTCTTT.

This clonotype was observed many times. V is TRBV11-2 and J is TRBJ2-1; no definite D call. Looked up from germline, CDR1 is SGHAT and CDR2 is FQNNGV. V was clipped by 6 bases and J by 8 bases, with 20 bases between them. The CDR3 totals 15 residues. In nucleotides, the CDR3 is TGTGCCAGCAGGCCTGGCCAATCGACAAAGCATGAGCAGTTCTTC. It is translated as CASRPGQSTKHEQFF.

This clonotype was picked up many times. The gene calls are TRBV5-1 and TRBJ2-1; the D gene could be TRBD1 or TRBD2 (5 bases each). This CDR3 is built from 15 residues. CDR1 and CDR2 (germline): SGHRS, YFSETQ. V was clipped by 2 bases and J by 2 bases, with 11 bases between them. CDR3 DNA: TGCGCCAGCAGCTTAGGGGAGAGCGCCTACAATGAGCAGTTCTTC. This codes for CASSLGESAYNEQFF.

This clonotype appeared many times. The chain couples TRBV5-4 to TRBJ1-3; no clear D gene. CDR3 length: 17 amino acids. Germline V lookup: CDR1 SGHNT, CDR2 YYREEE (reference sequence). V was trimmed by 0 bases and J by 2 bases, leaving 15 bases between them. Here the CDR3 reads CASSLVGTTIPGNTIYF. CDR3 nucleotides: TGTGCCAGCAGCTTGGTTGGCACGACGATCCCTGGAAACACCATATATTTT.

The sample holds many counts of this clonotype. The chain has TRBV6-5 and TRBJ1-2, with D perhaps TRBD1 (6 bases). Trimming shortened V by 2 bases and J by 6 bases, and 13 bases separated the two germline ends. The CDR3 is 14 amino acids. Germline values: CDR1 MNHEY, CDR2 SVGAGI. The DNA of the CDR3 is TGTGCCAGCAGTTACGCCGGGGACACAAATGGCTACACCTTC. Amino acid sequence: CASSYAGDTNGYTF.

The V gene is TRBV11-1, the J gene TRBJ1-6; D is unclear. This CDR3 comprises 13 residues. V was cut by 1 base and J by 10 bases, with 8 bases left in between. CDR1 is SGHAT and CDR2 is FQDESV in the germline V gene (reference sequence). CDR3 in amino acids: CASSLVEGSPLHF. The CDR3 DNA is TGTGCCAGCAGCTTAGTTGAGGGCTCACCCCTCCACTTT.

The rearrangement uses TRBV20-1 and TRBJ2-5; 7 bases agree with TRBD2. CDR1 and CDR2 from the germline V gene are DFQATT and SNEGSKA (reference sequence). V lost 0 bases and J lost 2; bases outside the gene matches: 15. The CDR3 is made up of 18 amino acids. CDR3 coding DNA: TGCAGTGCTAGAGATTGGGAAGGCAGCGGGGCGTATCAAGAGACCCAGTACTTC. Protein: CSARDWEGSGAYQETQYF.

This clonotype was recorded many times. V gene TRBV29-1 combines with J gene TRBJ2-5; D gene unclear. Per germline, CDR1 SQVTM and CDR2 ANQGSEA. V was pared by 7 bases and J by 1 base, with 19 bases between. This CDR3 has 15 amino acids. CDR3 amino acids: CSALSLTARQETQYF. CDR3 sequence (DNA): TGCAGCGCCCTGTCCCTCACAGCTCGCCAAGAGACCCAGTACTTC.

Comments on this clonotype: Given a much more abundant clone one base away, this may be a read error. The chain couples TRBV6-6 to TRBJ1-2; D uncertain. CDR3 length: 11 amino acids. Germline loops: CDR1 MNHNY, CDR2 SVGAGI (reference sequence). DNA of the CDR3: TGTGCCAGCAGTCTAACCGGAGGCTACGCCTTC. Amino acids: CASSLTGGYAF.

This clonotype occurred a few times. V and J are TRBV10-3 and TRBJ1-4; D is unclear. Germline V gene lookup returns CDR1 ENHRY and CDR2 SYGVKD. The CDR3 has 13 residues. V was shortened by 2 bases and J by 5 bases, with 6 bases between the two germline ends. Here the CDR3 reads CAISERSNEKLFF. The CDR3 coding sequence is TGTGCCATCAGTGAGCGGTCGAATGAAAAACTGTTTTTT.

This clonotype was detected only once. The chain links TRBV4-1 to TRBJ2-7, with TRBD1 matching 8 bases. Trimming took 1 base from V and 1 from J; bases not matched to a gene: 3. The germline V gene has CDR1 MGHRA and CDR2 YSYEKL. The CDR3 covers 15 residues. The CDR3 reads CASSQVTGGSYEQYF. CDR3 nucleotide sequence: TGCGCCAGCAGCCAAGTAACAGGGGGATCCTACGAGCAGTACTTC.